This record concerns one TCR beta chain sequence. The data were taken from a study of blood T cell repertoires in COVID-19. Study at large: Specimens from acute and convalescent COVID-19 originated in the United States, Italy and Spain. From T cells, B-cell-depleted T cells, or PBMCs came the material, which was cDNA or gDNA.

Authors' methods: By means of reference gene primer amplification, nucleated cell counts were estimated. Clones were read by immunoSEQ multiplex PCR, and TCRdb kept only the in-frame ones, dropping some. For V, J and clone size, that table is used; D and trimming come from the DNA. The profile shows about 89,000 clones, 80% of them singletons. V was clipped by 3 bases and J by 2 bases, with 8 bases between them. The length of the CDR3 is 14 residues. The germline V gene encodes CDR1 SEHNR and CDR2 FQNEAQ (reference sequence). The TCR was taken from a woman aged 80 or over with acute or convalescent COVID-19. Specimen: peripheral blood. The chain joins TRBV7-9 to TRBJ1-5; D is uncertain. CDR3 nucleotide sequence: TGTGCCAGCAGCTTTAGTACAGGCAATCAGCCCCAGCATTTT. It specifies CASSFSTGNQPQHF.